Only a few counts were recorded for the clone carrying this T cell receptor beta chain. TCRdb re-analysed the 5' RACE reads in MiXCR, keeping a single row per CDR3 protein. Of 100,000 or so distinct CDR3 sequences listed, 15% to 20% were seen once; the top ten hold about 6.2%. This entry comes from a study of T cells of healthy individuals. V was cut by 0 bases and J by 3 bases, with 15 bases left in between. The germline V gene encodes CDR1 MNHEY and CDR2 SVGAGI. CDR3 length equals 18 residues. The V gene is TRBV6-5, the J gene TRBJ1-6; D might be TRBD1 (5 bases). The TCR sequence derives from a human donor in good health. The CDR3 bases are TGTGCCAGCAGTTACTCCGTTGAAGGGGCCAGCTATAATTCACCCCTCCACTTT. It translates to CASSYSVEGASYNSPLHF.